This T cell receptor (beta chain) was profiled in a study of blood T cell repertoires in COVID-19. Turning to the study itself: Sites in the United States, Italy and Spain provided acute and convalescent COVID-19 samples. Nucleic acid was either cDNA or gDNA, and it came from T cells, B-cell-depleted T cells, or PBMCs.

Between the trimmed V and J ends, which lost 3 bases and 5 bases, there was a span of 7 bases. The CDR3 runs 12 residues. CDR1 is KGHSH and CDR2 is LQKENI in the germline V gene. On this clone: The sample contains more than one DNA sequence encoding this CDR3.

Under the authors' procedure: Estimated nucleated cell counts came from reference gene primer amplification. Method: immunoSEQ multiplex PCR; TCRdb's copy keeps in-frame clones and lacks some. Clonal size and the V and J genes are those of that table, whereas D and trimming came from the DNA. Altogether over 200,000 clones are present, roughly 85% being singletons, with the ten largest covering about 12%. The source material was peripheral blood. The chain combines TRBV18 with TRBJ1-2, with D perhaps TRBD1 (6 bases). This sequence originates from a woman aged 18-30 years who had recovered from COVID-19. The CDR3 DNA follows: TGTGCCAGCTCACCGGACAGTTATGGCTACACCTTC. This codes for CASSPDSYGYTF. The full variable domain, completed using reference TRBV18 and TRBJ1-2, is NAGVMQNPRHLVRRRGQEARLRCSPMKGHSHVYWYRQLPEEGLKFMVYLQKENIIDESGMPKERFSAEFPKEGPSILRIQQVVRGDSAAYFCASSPDSYGYTFGSGTRLTVV.